The TCR beta chain described here comes from a study of OX40 agonist ivuxolimab in advanced cancers. At the level of the study: The group had a mean age of around 60 years, ranged from roughly 23 to 79, and was 82.7% male.

Study findings and constraints: In a subset of nonresponders, normalized T-cell clonal expansion was also low.

The data were produced by immunoSEQ multiplex PCR, yet TCRdb's version contains in-frame clones alone and is incomplete. Of roughly 90,000 clones in the sample, 91% were seen once. There are 16 residues in the CDR3. The germline gives CDR1 SGHDT, CDR2 YYEEEE. With respect to this clone: The target antigen is unknown. One end of the junction is discordant with germline, which a read error may explain.

This sequence joins TRBV5-6 and TRBJ2-3; 7 nucleotides match TRBD1. The sequence was collected from an adult with an advanced solid tumor such as melanoma, head and neck, liver or kidney cancer. The source was CD4+ or CD8+ T cells sorted from blood, collected in a trial of the OX40 agonist ivuxolimab. This CDR3 is CASSQGVGARTDTQYF. For the CDR3, the DNA is TGTGCCAGCAGCCAGGGGGTAGGCGCCCGCACGGATACGCAGTATTTT.